The 28 T cell receptor beta chains below were found in one sample sequenced in a study of blood T cell repertoires in COVID-19. Sequencing was performed with immunoSEQ multiplex PCR; in TCRdb, only in-frame clones are kept and a portion is missing. This sample yields roughly 220,000 clones, of which under 90% are seen a single time; just under 20% belongs to the top ten. Sample: peripheral blood. The origin of the receptors is a man aged 25 to 40 with active or convalescent COVID-19.

This chain links TRBV27 with TRBJ1-5; D perhaps matches TRBD1 (5 bases). Trimming left V 0 bases short and J 2 bases short, with 14 bases between. Germline V lookup: CDR1 MNHEY, CDR2 SMNVEV (reference sequence). There are 17 residues in the CDR3. The CDR3 DNA is TGTGCCAGCAGTTTATCGGGGGGGGGAGCGGGCAATCAGCCCCAGCATTTT. It yields the protein CASSLSGGGAGNQPQHF.

This rearrangement joins TRBV7-9 to TRBJ2-7; TRBD1 is a possible D gene (5 bases). V was pared by 3 bases and J by 1 base, with 13 bases between. Germline-derived CDR1 and CDR2 are SEHNR and FQNEAQ (reference sequence). The CDR3 has 15 amino acids. CDR3 residues: CASSLTTGASYEQYF. The CDR3 bases are TGTGCCAGCAGCTTGACGACTGGGGCGTCCTACGAGCAGTACTTC.

The chain carries TRBV11-1 and TRBJ2-3; 9 bases agree with TRBD1. The CDR3 consists of 16 residues. CDR1 and CDR2 from the germline V gene are SGHAT and FQDESV (reference sequence). The V and J ends lost 3 bases and 2 bases, in that order; junction bases with no gene match: 6. CDR3 amino acids: CASSFRRDRATDTQYF. The CDR3 DNA is TGTGCCAGCAGCTTTAGGCGGGACAGGGCCACAGATACGCAGTATTTT.

The rearrangement joins TRBV9 to TRBJ2-7; 11 nucleotides agree with TRBD1. V shed 3 bases, J shed 4 bases, and the junction held 12 bases outside the gene matches. Germline V gives CDR1 SGDLS, CDR2 YYNGEE. The CDR3 extends over 17 amino acids. The CDR3, as DNA: TGTGCCAGCAGCGCGGGACAGGGGGACCTAAAGTTTTACGAGCAGTACTTC. Amino acids: CASSAGQGDLKFYEQYF. Full variable domain (missing parts from reference TRBV9 and TRBJ2-7): DSGVTQTPKHLITATGQRVTLRCSPRSGDLSVYWYQQSLDQGLQFLIQYYNGEERAKGNILERFSAQQFPDLHSELNLSSLELGDSALYFCASSAGQGDLKFYEQYFGPGTRLTVT.

The chain uses TRBV6-2 or TRBV6-3 and TRBJ1-1; D is unresolved. Germline CDR1 and CDR2: MNHEY and SVGEGT. This CDR3 is 14 amino acids long. Trimming left V 6 bases short and J 0 bases short, with 11 bases between. The CDR3: CASSIPRMNTEAFF. CDR3 bases: TGTGCCAGCAGCATACCTAGAATGAACACTGAAGCTTTCTTT.

This clone was observed a single time. This chain connects TRBV27 to TRBJ2-3, with 9 bases that match TRBD2. Germline CDR1 and CDR2: MNHEY and SMNVEV (reference sequence). V dropped 4 bases and J dropped 4; count of bases not matched to a gene: 3. CDR3 length equals 14 residues. The CDR3 here is CASSWASGADTQYF. CDR3 DNA sequence: TGTGCCAGCAGTTGGGCTAGCGGGGCAGATACGCAGTATTTT.

The gene calls are TRBV2 and TRBJ2-1, with D possibly matching TRBD1 (5 bases). CDR1 and CDR2 (germline): SNHLY, FYNNEI. Trimming cost V 11 bases and J 9 bases, with 20 bases left between them. The CDR3 runs 13 residues. The CDR3 nucleotides are TGTGCCTGCCAGGGCACCGAAGGCGGTGAGCAGTTCTTC. Protein product: CACQGTEGGEQFF.

The rearrangement links TRBV30 to TRBJ2-5; 8 bases align to TRBD2. This CDR3 is built from 12 residues. CDR1 is GTSNPN and CDR2 is SVGIG in the germline V gene (reference sequence). Trimming took 2 bases from V and 6 from J; bases not matched to a gene: 2. CDR3 in DNA: TGTGCCTGGAGTACGGGGGGGAAGACCCAGTACTTC. Its translation: CAWSTGGKTQYF.

This clone showed up just a few times. The V and J genes are TRBV20-1 and TRBJ1-2; D is perhaps TRBD1 (5 bases). The germline gives CDR1 DFQATT, CDR2 SNEGSKA (reference sequence). The CDR3 is made up of 10 amino acids. Trimming pared 5 bases from V and 4 bases from J, leaving 5 bases between. The CDR3: CSADSYGYTF. The CDR3 DNA is TGCAGTGCTGACAGCTATGGCTACACCTTC.

This clone appeared a few times. The chain combines TRBV5-1 with TRBJ2-1, with D tentatively TRBD1 (5 bases). The V gene's germline CDR1 is SGHRS and CDR2 YFSETQ. The CDR3 sequence is 12 residues long. Trimming removed 0 bases from V and 7 bases from J, with 5 bases in between. The CDR3: CASSLEGNEQFF. CDR3 bases: TGCGCCAGCAGCTTGGAGGGGAATGAGCAGTTCTTC.

This rearrangement joins TRBV3-1 (or the pseudogene TRBV3-2) to TRBJ2-7; 7 bases are shared with TRBD1. This CDR3 is 15 amino acids long. Losses at the gene ends were 7 bases for V and 0 bases for J; bases not matched to a gene: 9. The germline CDR1 and CDR2 sequences are LGHDT and YNNKEL (reference sequence). DNA of the CDR3: TGTGCCAGCACCGAGGGGGCAGGAAGCTCCTACGAGCAGTACTTC. Protein product: CASTEGAGSSYEQYF.

The rearrangement joins TRBV24-1 to TRBJ2-3, with 7 bases matching TRBD2. The CDR3 covers 12 residues. Germline CDR1 KGHDR, CDR2 SFDVKD. After removal of 4 bases from V and 6 bases from J, the junction contained 0 bases not matched to a gene. Here the CDR3 reads CATSERGDTQYF. The CDR3 DNA is TGTGCCACCAGTGAGCGGGGGGATACGCAGTATTTT.

The chain uses TRBV4-3 and TRBJ2-6, with no clear D. The CDR3 length is 19 residues. The ends were cut back, 3 bases at V and 0 bases at J, with 18 bases in the middle. Per germline, CDR1 LGHNA and CDR2 YSLEER. CDR3: CASSHLSGQQDSGANVLTF. Here the CDR3 DNA reads TGCGCCAGCAGCCATCTTAGTGGGCAGCAAGACTCTGGGGCCAACGTCCTGACTTTC.

This chain links TRBV6-6 with TRBJ2-7; TRBD1 might be the D (5 bases). CDR1 and CDR2 (germline): MNHNY, SVGAGI (reference sequence). This CDR3 is built from 14 residues. V lost 2 bases, J lost 5 bases, and 13 bases lay in between. Written as DNA, the CDR3 is TGTGCCAGCAGTTACGGGCAGGGCAGCAACGAGCAGTACTTC. This translates into CASSYGQGSNEQYF.

This chain's CDR3 is CASCSPPTSSGELFF. The CDR3 coding sequence is TGTGCCAGCTGCTCCCCCCCTACTAGCTCCGGGGAGCTGTTTTTT. The rearrangement links TRBV7-2 to TRBJ2-2, with a tentative D call TRBD2 (6 bases). The germline CDR1 and CDR2 sequences are SGHTA and FQGNSA. The CDR3 totals 15 residues. Trimming left V 8 bases short and J 6 bases short, with 19 bases between.

The rearrangement links TRBV27 to TRBJ1-1; D gene ambiguous. The V end lost 5 bases, the J end lost 1 base, and 14 bases lay between the germline ends. The CDR3 is 15 amino acids. Germline V lookup: CDR1 MNHEY, CDR2 SMNVEV (reference sequence). The CDR3 DNA reads TGTGCCAGCAGTACAACCCAGGTAAAGAACACTGAAGCTTTCTTT. This sequence encodes CASSTTQVKNTEAFF.

CDR3 amino acids: CASSLAPNNYGYTF. The CDR3 nucleotides are TGTGCCAGCAGCTTGGCTCCTAATAACTATGGCTACACCTTC. The genes are TRBV5-6 and TRBJ1-2, with D unclear. CDR1 and CDR2 (germline): SGHDT, YYEEEE. Deletions cut 0 bases from V and 1 base from J, with 7 bases between. The CDR3 loop spans 14 amino acids.

The gene calls are TRBV9 and TRBJ1-1; D unclear. The germline CDR1 and CDR2 sequences are SGDLS and YYNGEE. The CDR3 consists of 16 residues. V was clipped by 4 bases and J by 3 bases, with 19 bases between them. The CDR3 DNA reads as TGTGCCAGCAGCCCGGGCGAGGGAGCAACGGACACTGAAGCTTTCTTT. This gives the protein CASSPGEGATDTEAFF.

J is TRBJ1-2 and V is TRBV24-1; D is possibly TRBD1 (5 bases). Per the germline V gene, CDR1 is KGHDR and CDR2 is SFDVKD. CDR3 length: 12 amino acids. Trimming took off 6 bases at V and 7 bases at J, with 11 bases between the two ends. The CDR3 nucleotides read TGTGCCACCAGTCCCAGGGAGGGTGGCTACACCTTC. This encodes CATSPREGGYTF.

V usage is TRBV19 and J usage is TRBJ2-1; 14 bases fit TRBD2. V trimming: 3 bases; J trimming: 8 bases; junction bases outside the gene matches: 3. Germline-derived CDR1 and CDR2 are LNHDA and SQIVND (reference sequence). The CDR3 is made up of 15 amino acids. The chain's CDR3 is CASSIGTSGRDEQFF. CDR3 bases: TGTGCCAGTAGTATCGGGACTAGCGGGAGAGATGAGCAGTTCTTC.

The V and J genes are TRBV5-1 and TRBJ2-1; TRBD2 matches 9 bases. The CDR3 totals 17 residues. V lost 0 bases to trimming and J lost 7 bases; unmatched junction nucleotides: 11. CDR1 SGHRS and CDR2 YFSETQ come from the germline V gene. For the CDR3, the DNA is TGCGCCAGCAGCTTGGCCCTAGCGGGACCCATTGGAAATGAGCAGTTCTTC. Its translation: CASSLALAGPIGNEQFF.

This clone came up a few times. V usage is TRBV5-1 and J usage is TRBJ1-6, with D possibly TRBD1 on 5 matching bases. Trimming shortened V by 5 bases and J by 9 bases, and 12 bases separated the two germline ends. The CDR3 is 13 residues long. Germline CDR1 is SGHRS and CDR2 is YFSETQ. The CDR3 nucleotides read TGCGCCAGCAGGACACAGGAGAGTTCACCCCTCCACTTT. It translates to CASRTQESSPLHF.

J is TRBJ2-1 and V is TRBV4-1; D is possibly TRBD1 (6 bases). Germline-derived CDR1 and CDR2 are MGHRA and YSYEKL. V was cut by 3 bases and J by 4 bases, with 13 bases left in between. The CDR3 consists of 15 residues. The CDR3 bases are TGCGCCAGCAGCCAGTGGACAGAGGCGTACAATGAGCAGTTCTTC. Protein sequence: CASSQWTEAYNEQFF.

J is TRBJ1-1 and V is TRBV28; D unresolved. Germline V gives CDR1 MDHEN, CDR2 SYDVKM. The CDR3 has 13 residues. Trimming left V 6 bases short and J 1 base short, with 9 bases between. The CDR3 is CASRLKRNTEAFF. The CDR3 DNA is TGTGCCAGCAGACTAAAGAGGAACACTGAAGCTTTCTTT.

This chain links TRBV6-5 with TRBJ2-1; D is unresolved. The germline V gene encodes CDR1 MNHEY and CDR2 SVGAGI. This CDR3 is built from 15 residues. The V and J ends lost 7 bases and 8 bases respectively, with 21 bases between them. The CDR3 here is CASTRSGARSDEQFF. The DNA for the CDR3 is TGTGCCAGCACCCGATCCGGTGCGCGATCTGATGAGCAGTTCTTC.

The sample holds a few counts of this clone. The chain joins TRBV5-5 to TRBJ2-2, with 7 bases fitting TRBD2. Germline CDR1 is SGHKS and CDR2 is YYEKEE (reference sequence). Losses at the gene ends were 3 bases for V and 1 base for J; bases not matched to a gene: 9. The CDR3 has 17 amino acids. The CDR3 region is CASSSGLDPKNTGELFF. In DNA form, the CDR3 reads TGTGCCAGCAGCTCTGGACTAGACCCAAAGAACACCGGGGAGCTGTTTTTT.

This rearrangement joins TRBV11-2 to TRBJ1-4; perhaps TRBD1 as D (5 bases). Trimming removed 0 bases from V and 6 bases from J, with 14 bases in between. The CDR3 is made up of 16 amino acids. Germline CDR1 and CDR2: SGHAT and FQNNGV. CDR3 loop: CASSLDPPWGDEKLFF. Written as DNA, the CDR3 is TGTGCCAGCAGCTTAGATCCCCCCTGGGGGGATGAAAAACTGTTTTTT. Drawing the rest from reference TRBV11-2 and TRBJ1-4, the complete variable domain is EAGVAQSPRYKIIEKRQSVAFWCNPISGHATLYWYQQILGQGPKLLIQFQNNGVVDDSQLPKDRFSAERLKGVDSTLKIQPAKLEDSAVYLCASSLDPPWGDEKLFFGSGTQLSVL.

The chain recombines TRBV12-3 or TRBV12-4 with TRBJ2-7, with D uncertain. V shed 3 bases and J shed 1 base, with 7 bases lying between them. There are 13 residues in the CDR3. The CDR3 DNA is TGTGCCAGCAGTTTGTCACAGTCCTACGAGCAGTACTTC. Its translation: CASSLSQSYEQYF.